The text below deals with one T cell receptor (beta chain). TCRdb keeps only in-frame clones here, not all; method: immunoSEQ multiplex PCR. The table lists over 25,000 clones, roughly 70% of them singletons, with roughly 15% in the top ten. Each of the patients experienced relapse following autologous stem cell transplantation, and their brentuximab vedotin exposure differed. The sample originates from a study of PD-1 blockade in classical Hodgkin lymphoma. The CDR3 has 15 amino acids. Deletions cut 0 bases from V and 5 bases from J, with 10 bases between. CDR1 MNHEY and CDR2 SVGAGI come from the germline V gene.

The chain couples TRBV6-5 to TRBJ1-4, with D perhaps matching TRBD1 (5 bases). This sample comprised peripheral blood mononuclear cells (PBMCs), obtained before the second cycle of nivolumab. This clonotype originated in a human donor with classical Hodgkin lymphoma. The CDR3 sequence: CASSYSGALNEKLFF. CDR3 nucleotides: TGTGCCAGCAGTTACTCCGGGGCCCTGAATGAAAAACTGTTTTTT.